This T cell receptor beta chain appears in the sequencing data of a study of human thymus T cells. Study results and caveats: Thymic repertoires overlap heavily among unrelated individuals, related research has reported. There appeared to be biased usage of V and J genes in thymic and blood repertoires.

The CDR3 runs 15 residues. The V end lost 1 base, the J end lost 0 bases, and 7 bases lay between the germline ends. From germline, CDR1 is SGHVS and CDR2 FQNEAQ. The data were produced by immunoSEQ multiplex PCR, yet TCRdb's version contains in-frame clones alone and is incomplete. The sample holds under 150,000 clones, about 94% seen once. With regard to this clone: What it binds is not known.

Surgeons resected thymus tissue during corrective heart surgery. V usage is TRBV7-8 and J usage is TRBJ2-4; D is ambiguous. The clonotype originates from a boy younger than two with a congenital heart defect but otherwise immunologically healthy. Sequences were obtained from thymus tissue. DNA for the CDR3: TGTGCCAGCAGCTTAGGAGCTTTAGCCAAAAACATTCAGTACTTC. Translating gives CASSLGALAKNIQYF.